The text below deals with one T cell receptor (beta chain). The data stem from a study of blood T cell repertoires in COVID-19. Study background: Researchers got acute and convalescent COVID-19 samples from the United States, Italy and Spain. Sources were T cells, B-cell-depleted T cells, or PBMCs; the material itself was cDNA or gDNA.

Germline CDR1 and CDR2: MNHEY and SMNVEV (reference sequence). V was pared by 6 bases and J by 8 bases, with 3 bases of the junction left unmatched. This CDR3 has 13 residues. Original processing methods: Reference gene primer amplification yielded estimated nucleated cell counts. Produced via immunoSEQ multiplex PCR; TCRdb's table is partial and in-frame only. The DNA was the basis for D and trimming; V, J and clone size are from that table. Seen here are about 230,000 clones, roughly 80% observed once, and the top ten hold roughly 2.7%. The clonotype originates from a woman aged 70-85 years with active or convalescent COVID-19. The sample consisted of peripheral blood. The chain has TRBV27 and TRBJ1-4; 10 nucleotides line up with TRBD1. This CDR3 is CASSRQGAEKLFF. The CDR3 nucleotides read TGTGCCAGCAGCCGACAGGGGGCGGAAAAACTGTTTTTT. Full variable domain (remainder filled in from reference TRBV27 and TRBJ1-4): EAQVTQNPRYLITVTGKKLTVTCSQNMNHEYMSWYRQDPGLGLRQIYYSMNVEVTDKGDVPEGYKVSRKEKRNFPLILESPSPNQTSLYFCASSRQGAEKLFFGSGTQLSVL.